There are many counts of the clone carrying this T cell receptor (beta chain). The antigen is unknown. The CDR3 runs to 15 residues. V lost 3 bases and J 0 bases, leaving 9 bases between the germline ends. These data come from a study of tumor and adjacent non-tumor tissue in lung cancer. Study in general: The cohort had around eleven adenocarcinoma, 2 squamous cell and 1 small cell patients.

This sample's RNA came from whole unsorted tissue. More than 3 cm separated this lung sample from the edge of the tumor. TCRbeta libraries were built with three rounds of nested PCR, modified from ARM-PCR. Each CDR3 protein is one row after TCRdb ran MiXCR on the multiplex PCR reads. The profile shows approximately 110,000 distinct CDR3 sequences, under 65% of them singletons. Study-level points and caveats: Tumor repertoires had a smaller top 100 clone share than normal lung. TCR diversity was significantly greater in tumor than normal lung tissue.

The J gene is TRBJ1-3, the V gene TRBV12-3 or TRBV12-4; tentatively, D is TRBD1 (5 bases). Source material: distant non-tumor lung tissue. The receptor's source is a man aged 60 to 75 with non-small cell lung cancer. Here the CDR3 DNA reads TGTGCCAGCAGTTTCGGGGGATTCTCTGGAAACACCATATATTTT. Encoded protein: CASSFGGFSGNTIYF.